The clone carrying this T cell receptor beta chain was detected a few times. The antigen is undetermined. In the same sample, other DNA sequences code for this CDR3. The data originate from a study of OX40 agonist ivuxolimab in advanced cancers. On the study more broadly: Under the entry rules, prior anti-PD-1, anti-PD-L1 or anti-CTLA-4 therapy was allowed, and approximately 40% had some. Study outcomes and limitations: Normalized T-cell clonal expansion was also low in some nonresponders.

Germline V lookup: CDR1 SEHNR, CDR2 FQNEAQ (reference sequence). This CDR3 spans 12 amino acids. Losses at the gene ends were 5 bases for V and 5 bases for J; bases not matched to a gene: 2. The protocol was immunoSEQ multiplex PCR, while the TCRdb copy is restricted to in-frame clones and leaves out a portion. The table records roughly 50,000 clones, around 89% of them present only once. Sequenced here: CD4+ or CD8+ T cells sorted from blood, sampled in a trial of the OX40 agonist ivuxolimab. This receptor was obtained from an adult with an advanced solid tumor such as melanoma, head and neck, liver or kidney cancer. The genes are TRBV7-9 and TRBJ1-1; 7 bases are shared with TRBD1. The CDR3 nucleotides are TGTGCCAGCAGCCCAGGGGGTACTGAAGCTTTCTTT. This sequence encodes CASSPGGTEAFF.